The rows below give T cell receptor beta chains drawn from one sample of a study of shared clonotypes between healthy human individuals. Generated by immunoSEQ multiplex PCR, the TCRdb table keeps only in-frame clones and is missing some. The data show about 2.3 million clones, 80% to 95% seen once. Sequenced material: naive CD4+ T cells from PBMCs. The receptors shown here come from a man aged 18 to 35 in good health. Some clones in this sample may be carry-over from other donors' samples. Each CDR3 is given with its conserved first and last residue. A D gene is named only where the DNA matches it firmly. Some rows have no size entry. The others give once, few or many, or a class for an expanded clone.

j_call clone_size d_call v_call cdr3_nt cdr3_aa
TRBJ1-4 - - TRBV28 TGTGCCAGCAGACGCCAAAATAATGAAAAACTGTTTTTT CASRRQNNEKLFF
TRBJ2-3 - - TRBV6-4 TGTGCCAGCAGTGATTCACGCACAGATACGCAGTATTTT CASSDSRTDTQYF
TRBJ2-1 - TRBD2 TRBV10-3 TGTGCCATCACCACCGGGACTAGCTCCTACAATGAGCAGTTCTTC CAITTGTSSYNEQFF
TRBJ2-1 - - TRBV6-5 TGTGCCAGCAGGAGGGACTTTAGCTCCTACAATGAGCAGTTCTTC CASRRDFSSYNEQFF
TRBJ1-1 - TRBD1 TRBV5-4 TGTGCCAGCAGCCCTAGGACAGGTTGGAACACTGAAGCTTTCTTT CASSPRTGWNTEAFF
TRBJ1-3 - - TRBV9 TGTGCCAGCAGCTCCGGGACCTCTGGAAACACCATATATTTT CASSSGTSGNTIYF
TRBJ1-3 - - TRBV25-1 TGTGCCAGCAGTGAATTGGGCGTCAACTCTGGAAACACCATATATTTT CASSELGVNSGNTIYF
TRBJ1-2 - - TRBV5-6 TGTGCCAGCAGCGTCGAGAGGCCTAACTATGGCTACACCTTC CASSVERPNYGYTF
TRBJ1-1 - - TRBV11-2 TGTGCCAGCAGGCTACATACCAAGACAACTGAAGCTTTCTTT CASRLHTKTTEAFF
TRBJ2-5 - TRBD1 TRBV12-5 TGTGCTAGTGGTTTGGTACGGGGGACAGGGGGACAAGAGACCCAGTACTTC CASGLVRGTGGQETQYF
TRBJ1-1 - TRBD1 TRBV6-5 TGTGCCAGCAGTTCGGGGACAGGCAGTTCTGAAGCTTTCTTT CASSSGTGSSEAFF
TRBJ1-1 few TRBD1 TRBV28 TGTGCCAGCAGTTCCCCGAGAAGGGGACAGAGGAACACTGAAGCTTTCTTT CASSSPRRGQRNTEAFF
TRBJ2-1 - TRBD2 TRBV5-1 TGCGCCAGCAGCATTGGACTAGCGGGGTACAATGAGCAGTTCTTC CASSIGLAGYNEQFF
TRBJ1-4 once - TRBV5-8 TGTGCCAGCAGCTTCCGGGGGCGCAGGGATGAAAAACTGTTTTTT CASSFRGRRDEKLFF
TRBJ1-5 - - TRBV18 TGTGCCAGCTCCAAGGACCTCAATCAGCCCCAGCATTTT CASSKDLNQPQHF
TRBJ2-7 once TRBD1 TRBV4-1 TGCGCCAGCAGCCGGGACAGGGGTACCTCCTACGAGCAGTACTTC CASSRDRGTSYEQYF
TRBJ2-3 once - TRBV10-3 TGTGCCATCAGTGAGTCGGTTTTAAGGGGAAGCACAGATACGCAGTATTTT CAISESVLRGSTDTQYF
TRBJ2-5 - - TRBV5-1 TGCGCCAGCAGCCTGCTACCAGCGGTAGGGAACCTACAAGAGACCCAGTACTTC CASSLLPAVGNLQETQYF
TRBJ1-1 - TRBD1 TRBV28 TGTGCCAGCAGTTCGGGACAGGGGGTTTGGGCTTTCTTT CASSSGQGVWAFF
TRBJ1-1 once - TRBV7-3 TGTGCCAGCAGCTTAACGCCGGAGACTGAAGCTTTCTTT CASSLTPETEAFF
TRBJ2-2 - - TRBV5-4 TGTGCCAGCAGCTTGTCAAGTCTAACCGGGGAGCTGTTTTTT CASSLSSLTGELFF
TRBJ2-7 - TRBD2 TRBV7-2 TGTGCCAGCAGCTCAGCAGGGACTAGCGGAAACCCCTACGAGCAGTACTTC CASSSAGTSGNPYEQYF
TRBJ2-6 - - TRBV5-4 TGTGCCAGCAGTCAAGGGGGCTCTGGGGCCAACGTCCTGACTTTC CASSQGGSGANVLTF
TRBJ2-1 - TRBD2 TRBV20-1 TGCAGTGCAATAACTAGCGATGAGCAGTTCTTC CSAITSDEQFF
TRBJ1-5 once - TRBV2 TGTGCCAGCAGTGAGGACCTCCGTGGTCAGCCCCAGCATTTT CASSEDLRGQPQHF
TRBJ2-7 - TRBD2 TRBV5-1 TGCGCCAGCAGCCGCCCTAGCGGAGGTTACGAGCAGTACTTC CASSRPSGGYEQYF
TRBJ1-4 - - TRBV7-6 TGTGCCAGCAGCTCAAGCCTGGACCCTAGGGGACTGTTTTTT CASSSSLDPRGLFF
TRBJ2-6 - - TRBV27 TGTGCCAGCACCTGGGGTCCTGGGGCCAACGTCCTGACTTTC CASTWGPGANVLTF
TRBJ2-3 - - TRBV11-1 TGTGCCAGCAGACGGGTCGCACGGGGCCGTGTAGATACGCAGTATTTT CASRRVARGRVDTQYF
TRBJ2-1 - TRBD2 TRBV6-4 TGTGCCAGCAGTGACTCTGGGACTAGCGGGAGGGCCCAGTTCTTC CASSDSGTSGRAQFF
TRBJ2-1 - TRBD2 TRBV29-1 TGCAGCGTCTTCTTGACCGGGACTAGCGGGCGATACAATGAGCAGTTCTTC CSVFLTGTSGRYNEQFF
TRBJ2-7 - - TRBV19 TGTGCCAGTAGTATAGCTGCCGGTGGAGGCTACGAGCAGTACTTC CASSIAAGGGYEQYF
TRBJ2-1 once TRBD1 TRBV5-1 TGCGCCAGCAAGCTCGGGGACAGTAACAATGAGCAGTTCTTC CASKLGDSNNEQFF
TRBJ1-1 - - TRBV18 TGTGCCAGCTCACCGGACCCCAGCTCCACTGAAGCTTTCTTT CASSPDPSSTEAFF
TRBJ2-7 - TRBD2 TRBV11-2 TGTGCCAGCAGCTTGAGGGGGTCTCGACTAGCGGGCGGATACGAGCAGTACTTC CASSLRGSRLAGGYEQYF
TRBJ1-3 - - TRBV25-1 TGTGCCAGCAGGGAGTTAGATATGAACACCATATATTTT CASRELDMNTIYF
TRBJ2-2 few - TRBV2 TGTGCCAGCAGCGTACAGGGAGCCGGGGAGCTGTTTTTT CASSVQGAGELFF
TRBJ1-4 once TRBD1 TRBV5-1 TGCGCCAGCAGCTCCCTCGGGACAGAGAATGAAAAACTGTTTTTT CASSSLGTENEKLFF
TRBJ1-2 - - TRBV2 TGTGCCAGCAGCGGGGGGGACGGGGTCGCCTATGGCTACACCTTC CASSGGDGVAYGYTF
TRBJ1-2 - - TRBV28 TGTGCCAGCAGTTTCGGCGTCCCTGGTAGGGGCTACACCTTC CASSFGVPGRGYTF
TRBJ1-3 - - TRBV27 TGTGCCACCCGATGGGGAAACACCATATATTTT CATRWGNTIYF
TRBJ1-2 once - TRBV6-1 TGTGCCAGCAGTGCACTCAACTATGGCTACACCTTC CASSALNYGYTF
TRBJ1-1 - - TRBV7-9 TGTGCCAGTACAGGGCGAGACACTGAAGCTTTCTTT CASTGRDTEAFF
TRBJ1-4 - - TRBV28 TGTGCCAGCAGTTTATCCGGGAATAATGAAAAACTGTTTTTT CASSLSGNNEKLFF
TRBJ1-2 - - TRBV28 TGTGCCAGCAGTTTATGGACGGGGGGTCATGGCTACACCTTC CASSLWTGGHGYTF
TRBJ2-1 - TRBD2 TRBV2 TGTGCCAGCAGTGATCGCGGCGGGAGGGACAATGAGCAGTTCTTC CASSDRGGRDNEQFF
TRBJ2-5 - - TRBV5-1 TGCGCCAGCAGTTACGGCCGTGCAGGGTCCCAGTACTTC CASSYGRAGSQYF
TRBJ2-1 - - TRBV6-1 TGTGCCAGCACCCTAATGGGGAGACACAATGAGCAGTTCTTC CASTLMGRHNEQFF
TRBJ1-2 - - TRBV27 TGTGCCAGCAGCCGCGGGGGAGAGGGAATTAGAGGCTACACCTTC CASSRGGEGIRGYTF
TRBJ2-5 - - TRBV6-6 TGTGCCAGCAGAGTACAGGGCCGGGCTCAAGAGACCCAGTACTTC CASRVQGRAQETQYF
TRBJ2-7 - TRBD1 TRBV5-1 TGCGCCAGCAGCTCCACCCCGGGACAGGGAAACGAGCAGTACTTC CASSSTPGQGNEQYF
TRBJ1-1 - - TRBV30 TGTGCCTGGACTCAGGGAAGGAACACTGAAGCTTTCTTT CAWTQGRNTEAFF
TRBJ2-7 - TRBD2 TRBV4-3 TGCGCCAGCAGCCTCGGGAGGGAGCAGTACTTC CASSLGREQYF
TRBJ1-3 - TRBD1 TRBV18 TGTGCCAGCTCAAGTGACAGGGTGTCTGGAAACACCATATATTTT CASSSDRVSGNTIYF
TRBJ1-5 few - TRBV7-9 TGTGCCAGCAGCTTAGGGAGGGGGGACAATCAGCCCCAGCATTTT CASSLGRGDNQPQHF
TRBJ2-5 - - TRBV7-2 TGTGCCAGCAGCTTAGGGGTCTGGGGGAAAGAGACCCAGTACTTC CASSLGVWGKETQYF
TRBJ1-2 - - TRBV28 TGTGCCAGCAGTTTACAGAGCAACTATGGCTACACCTTC CASSLQSNYGYTF
TRBJ2-7 - TRBD2 TRBV11-2 TGTGCCAGCAGCGTTACTAGCGGGCGGGCCCCCTACGAGCAGGGGTACTTC CASSVTSGRAPYEQGYF
TRBJ2-5 - TRBD2 TRBV30 TGTGCCTGGAGTTTCCGGACTAGCTTTAGACCGTCCCAAGAGACCCAGTACTTC CAWSFRTSFRPSQETQYF